These 28 T cell receptor beta chains share one sample of origin, sequenced in a study of T-cell memory formation after mild COVID-19. One entry per CDR3 protein, called by TCRdb with MiXCR from the 5' RACE reads. This sample has around 340,000 distinct CDR3 sequences, with 15% found just once. The sequencing sample was made of PBMCs or a T cell subset sorted from them (not recorded which). These receptors originate from a man between 18 and 29 years old who had mild COVID-19 (a few samples of this study predate the infection). Cell type and time point are not known.

This clonotype has only a few counts. This chain uses TRBV5-8 with TRBJ1-6, with D possibly matching TRBD1 (6 bases). Looked up from germline, CDR1 is SGHTS and CDR2 is YDEGEE. V was clipped by 2 bases and J by 2 bases, with 11 bases between them. CDR3 length: 16 residues. The CDR3: CASSFYRATYNSPLHF. CDR3 coding DNA: TGTGCCAGCAGCTTCTACAGGGCGACCTATAATTCACCCCTCCACTTT. The full variable domain, its missing parts supplied by reference TRBV5-8 and TRBJ1-6, is EAGVTQSPTHLIKTRGQQATLRCSPISGHTSVYWYQQALGLGLQFLLWYDEGEERNRGNFPPRFSGRQFPNYSSELNVNALELEDSALYLCASSFYRATYNSPLHFGNGTRLTVT.

The V call is TRBV27, the J call TRBJ2-5, with 8 bases lining up with TRBD2. V shed 6 bases, J shed 0 bases, and the junction held 6 bases outside the gene matches. The CDR3 is 15 residues long. From germline, CDR1 is MNHEY and CDR2 SMNVEV (reference sequence). The CDR3 bases are TGTGCCAGCAGAGAAGCGGGGGCCTACCAAGAGACCCAGTACTTC. Translation gives CASREAGAYQETQYF.

This clonotype was recorded at least ten times. The genes are TRBV3-1 and TRBJ2-1; D is perhaps TRBD2 (6 bases). Germline CDR1 and CDR2: LGHDT and YNNKEL (reference sequence). The germline V and J ends were trimmed by 8 bases and 10 bases, with 12 bases remaining between them. The CDR3 runs to 11 residues. This CDR3 reads CASSGSGEQFF. The CDR3 DNA reads TGTGCCAGCTCGGGAAGCGGGGAGCAGTTCTTC.

This clonotype was recorded many times. The chain links TRBV7-9 to TRBJ1-1, with D perhaps matching TRBD1 (5 bases). Germline CDR1 SEHNR, CDR2 FQNEAQ (reference sequence). The length of the CDR3 is 14 residues. Between the trimmed V and J ends, which lost 5 bases and 1 base, there was a span of 11 bases. The CDR3 region is CASSQHGGNTEAFF. The DNA for the CDR3 is TGTGCCAGCAGCCAGCACGGGGGGAACACTGAAGCTTTCTTT.

J is TRBJ1-2 and V is TRBV7-9, with D perhaps matching TRBD1 (5 bases). The CDR3 runs 16 residues. Trimming took 0 bases from V and 6 from J, leaving 17 bases between them. Per the germline V gene, CDR1 is SEHNR and CDR2 is FQNEAQ (reference sequence). This chain's CDR3 is CASSLAPGLGDDGYTF. In DNA form, the CDR3 reads TGTGCCAGCAGCTTAGCCCCGGGACTCGGAGACGATGGCTACACCTTC. The entire variable domain, with the rest obtained from reference TRBV7-9 and TRBJ1-2, is as follows: DTGVSQNPRHKITKRGQNVTFRCDPISEHNRLYWYRQTLGQGPEFLTYFQNEAQLEKSRLLSDRFSAERPKGSFSTLEIQRTEQGDSAMYLCASSLAPGLGDDGYTFGSGTRLTVV.

This clonotype came up a few times. The rearrangement links TRBV6-2 or TRBV6-3 to TRBJ2-1; no firm D call. Trimming stripped 6 bases from V and 4 bases from J, with 13 bases between. CDR3 size: 14 residues. Looked up from germline, CDR1 is MNHEY and CDR2 is SVGEGT. The CDR3 bases are TGTGCCAGCAGCCCCCCCGGGCGGTACAATGAGCAGTTCTTC. Protein sequence: CASSPPGRYNEQFF.

DNA for the CDR3: TGTGCCAGCAGCTCCCGACCGGGCTCCTACGAGCAGTACTTC. This translates into CASSSRPGSYEQYF. V usage is TRBV11-1 and J usage is TRBJ2-7, with unresolved D. The V gene's germline CDR1 is SGHAT and CDR2 FQDESV (reference sequence). The CDR3 extends over 14 amino acids. V was pared by 4 bases and J by 0 bases, with 10 bases between. The full variable domain, in which reference TRBV11-1 and TRBJ2-7 provide the parts outside the CDR3, is EAEVAQSPRYKITEKSQAVAFWCDPISGHATLYWYRQILGQGPELLVQFQDESVVDDSQLPKDRFSAERLKGVDSTLKIQPAELGDSAMYLCASSSRPGSYEQYFGPGTRLTVT.

This clonotype occurred a few times. The V gene is TRBV5-1, the J gene TRBJ2-3; 15 bases map to TRBD2. The length of the CDR3 is 17 residues. Trimming took 0 bases from V and 9 from J; bases not matched to a gene: 8. Looked up from germline, CDR1 is SGHRS and CDR2 is YFSETQ. CDR3 nucleotides: TGCGCCAGCAGCTTGGGGACTAGCGGGGGGGCCTTGCAGACGCAGTATTTT. It specifies CASSLGTSGGALQTQYF.

The CDR3 here is CASSQVGGEDNYGYTF. The CDR3 DNA is TGCGCCAGCAGCCAAGTTGGAGGAGAAGATAACTATGGCTACACCTTC. The chain recombines TRBV4-1 with TRBJ1-2; no clear D gene. CDR1 is MGHRA and CDR2 is YSYEKL in the germline V gene. Trimming shortened V by 1 base and J by 1 base, and 13 bases separated the two germline ends. This CDR3 region has 16 residues.

The chain is built from TRBV12-3 or TRBV12-4 and TRBJ2-2; TRBD2 aligns across 7 bases. The CDR3 spans 15 residues. After removal of 3 bases from V and 5 bases from J, the junction contained 6 bases not matched to a gene. CDR3 bases: TGTGCCAGCAGTTTGATCGGGGAGGGGACCGGGGAGCTGTTTTTT. It yields the protein CASSLIGEGTGELFF.

The V gene is TRBV6-5, the J gene TRBJ1-1; 7 bases align to TRBD1. The trim removed 2 bases at V and 4 bases at J, leaving 7 bases unmatched. There are 15 residues in the CDR3. Germline values: CDR1 MNHEY, CDR2 SVGAGI. The CDR3 nucleotides read TGTGCCAGCAGTTACCTAGGGGGCGGGAGCACTGAAGCTTTCTTT. Residues: CASSYLGGGSTEAFF.

The chain has TRBV12-5 and TRBJ2-7; a weak D match, TRBD2 (6 bases). Germline-derived CDR1 and CDR2 are LGHNT and FRNRAP. This CDR3 comprises 16 residues. The V gene lost 0 bases and the J gene lost 2 bases, with 14 bases spanning the gap. CDR3 DNA sequence: TGTGCTAGTGGTTTGGTACGGGACTTCGGACCCTACGAGCAGTACTTC. It translates to CASGLVRDFGPYEQYF.

In this sample, this clonotype turned up many times. This chain joins TRBV9 and TRBJ1-1; D ambiguous. Trimming took 0 bases from V and 1 from J, leaving 7 bases between them. The V gene's germline CDR1 is SGDLS and CDR2 YYNGEE. The CDR3 runs 14 residues. This CDR3 is CASSVGPGNTEAFF. The CDR3, as DNA: TGTGCCAGCAGCGTAGGCCCGGGGAACACTGAAGCTTTCTTT.

This clonotype came up a few times. The chain links TRBV15 to TRBJ1-4, with D hard to call. V lost 5 bases and J lost 4, with 20 bases in between. The CDR3 loop spans 17 amino acids. Germline values: CDR1 LNHNV, CDR2 YYDKDF (reference sequence). Here the CDR3 reads CATSPPGLAEINEKLFF. The CDR3 nucleotides are TGTGCCACCAGCCCCCCTGGGTTGGCCGAAATTAATGAAAAACTGTTTTTT.

This clonotype was observed many times. The chain couples TRBV20-1 to TRBJ2-6, with TRBD1 matching 9 bases. The ends lost 1 base at V and 3 bases at J; junction bases unmatched: 10. The CDR3 sequence is 18 residues long. Germline V CDR1 and CDR2: DFQATT, SNEGSKA (reference sequence). Here the CDR3 DNA reads TGCAGTGCTAGAGTCCCCCGGGACAGGGACCTTGGGGCCAACGTCCTGACTTTC. This sequence encodes CSARVPRDRDLGANVLTF.

The chain carries TRBV6-6 and TRBJ2-3; TRBD1 matches at 7 bases. Germline CDR1 is MNHNY and CDR2 is SVGAGI (reference sequence). Germline trimming cut 5 bases from V and 4 bases from J; bases unmatched to any gene: 9. This CDR3 has 15 amino acids. CDR3 loop: CASSTGQVWADTQYF. The DNA for the CDR3 is TGTGCCAGCAGTACCGGACAGGTTTGGGCAGATACGCAGTATTTT.

This clonotype was recorded once. The chain couples TRBV20-1 to TRBJ1-2; D may be TRBD1 (6 bases). Germline V gives CDR1 DFQATT, CDR2 SNEGSKA (reference sequence). The CDR3 contains 17 residues. Trimming removed 5 bases at V and 2 bases at J, with 24 bases between. This CDR3 is CSAGWSDRIRGNYGYTF. CDR3 bases: TGCAGTGCTGGATGGTCCGACCGTATCAGGGGAAACTATGGCTACACCTTC.

This clonotype was detected only a few times. The rearrangement links TRBV27 to TRBJ1-1; perhaps TRBD1 as D (5 bases). Germline assignment: CDR1 MNHEY and CDR2 SMNVEV (reference sequence). The CDR3 sequence is 12 residues long. Trimming removed 6 bases at V and 7 bases at J, with 12 bases between. CDR3 protein: CASRGWGGEAFF. CDR3 bases: TGTGCCAGCAGGGGATGGGGCGGTGAAGCTTTCTTT.

The rearrangement uses TRBV5-1 and TRBJ2-2, with D perhaps TRBD2 (5 bases). The CDR3 is 14 residues long. The V end lost 0 bases, the J end lost 7 bases, and 10 bases lay between the germline ends. The germline V gene has CDR1 SGHRS and CDR2 YFSETQ. The CDR3 DNA sequence: TGCGCCAGCAGCTTGGATTCGGGAATCGGGGAGCTGTTTTTT. Encoded protein: CASSLDSGIGELFF.

Only a few counts were recorded for this clonotype. The rearrangement links TRBV7-2 to TRBJ2-5; D is possibly TRBD2 (5 bases). The CDR3 loop spans 13 amino acids. V gave up 2 bases and J gave up 4 bases, with 8 bases separating them. Germline V CDR1 and CDR2: SGHTA, FQGNSA. The CDR3 sequence: CASSLSAGETQYF. The CDR3 DNA follows: TGTGCCAGCAGCTTATCTGCGGGAGAGACCCAGTACTTC.

This clonotype has only a few counts. The chain combines TRBV15 with TRBJ2-7; 8 bases line up with TRBD1. Germline trimming cut 3 bases from V and 4 bases from J; bases unmatched to any gene: 2. The CDR3 consists of 13 residues. The germline V gene has CDR1 LNHNV and CDR2 YYDKDF (reference sequence). In nucleotides, the CDR3 is TGTGCCACCAGCAGGGACAGGGTATACGAGCAGTACGTC. This codes for CATSRDRVYEQYV.

V is TRBV27 and J is TRBJ1-6; D unclear. V shed 2 bases and J shed 9 bases, with 14 bases lying between them. This CDR3 has 15 residues. The germline gives CDR1 MNHEY, CDR2 SMNVEV (reference sequence). In DNA form, the CDR3 reads TGTGCCAGCAGTTTAGATCCGGGCAGGAGTTCACCCCTCCACTTT. This translates into CASSLDPGRSSPLHF.

V is TRBV11-2 and J is TRBJ2-5; no clear D gene. Germline CDR1 and CDR2: SGHAT and FQNNGV. V dropped 1 base and J dropped 5 bases, with 11 bases sitting between them. The CDR3 is 14 amino acids. CDR3 sequence reads: CASSLGVSMETQYF. CDR3 coding DNA: TGTGCCAGCAGCTTAGGGGTCTCCATGGAGACCCAGTACTTC.

There are many counts of this clonotype. This chain links TRBV6-2 or TRBV6-3 with TRBJ2-7, with TRBD1 identical over 9 bases. The CDR3 length is 15 residues. With 6 bases clipped from V and 2 bases from J, the junction kept 8 bases outside the gene matches. The germline gives CDR1 MNHEY, CDR2 SVGEGT. The CDR3 is CASSLGQGPTYEQYV. The CDR3 DNA is TGTGCCAGCAGCCTCGGACAGGGGCCAACCTACGAGCAGTACGTC.

This clonotype was seen a few times. The chain employs TRBV7-2 and TRBJ2-3, with D hard to call. Germline-derived CDR1 and CDR2 are SGHTA and FQGNSA. CDR3 length: 14 amino acids. V lost 2 bases and J 4 bases, leaving 10 bases between the germline ends. The CDR3 spells CASSLPAPADTQYF. The CDR3 bases are TGTGCCAGCAGCTTACCCGCCCCGGCAGATACGCAGTATTTT.

The rearrangement uses TRBV20-1 and TRBJ2-5, with TRBD2 identical over 7 bases. Germline V gene lookup returns CDR1 DFQATT and CDR2 SNEGSKA (reference sequence). The length of the CDR3 is 15 residues. The V and J ends lost 2 bases and 5 bases, in that order; junction bases with no gene match: 11. CDR3 loop: CSARQPGLPPETQYF. Written as DNA, the CDR3 is TGCAGTGCTAGACAGCCGGGACTACCTCCGGAGACCCAGTACTTC.

This clonotype occurred a few times. V and J are TRBV11-2 and TRBJ2-1, with D maybe TRBD1 (6 bases). V was clipped by 6 bases and J by 6 bases, with 21 bases between them. Germline V gene lookup returns CDR1 SGHAT and CDR2 FQNNGV. The CDR3 consists of 16 residues. The CDR3 bases are TGTGCCAGCAGACGAGGGGGTAAGGGGCGTCTCAATGAGCAGTTCTTC. This encodes CASRRGGKGRLNEQFF. Full variable domain (remainder filled in from reference TRBV11-2 and TRBJ2-1): EAGVAQSPRYKIIEKRQSVAFWCNPISGHATLYWYQQILGQGPKLLIQFQNNGVVDDSQLPKDRFSAERLKGVDSTLKIQPAKLEDSAVYLCASRRGGKGRLNEQFFGPGTRLTVL.

This chain uses TRBV5-1 with TRBJ2-1; TRBD1 is a possible D gene (6 bases). Germline V gene lookup returns CDR1 SGHRS and CDR2 YFSETQ. The CDR3 contains 13 residues. With 4 bases removed from V and 7 bases from J, the gap between germline ends came to 12 bases. CDR3 nucleotide sequence: TGCGCCAGCAGCGAAGGGGGTATTAATGAGCAGTTCTTC. Residues: CASSEGGINEQFF.